The T cell receptor (beta chain) under discussion was sequenced for a study of blood T cell repertoires in COVID-19. About the research overall: The United States, Italy and Spain provided the acute and convalescent COVID-19 samples. T cells, B-cell-depleted T cells, or PBMCs supplied cDNA or gDNA.

Original methodology: Reference gene primer amplification gave nucleated cell count estimates. Some clones are missing from TCRdb's copy, which holds only in-frame ones; the method was immunoSEQ multiplex PCR. V and J calls and clone size are given by that table; D and trimming were obtained from the DNA. Of under 300,000 clones in the sample, around 87% were seen once. Assignment of participants to cohorts was predicated upon participant-reported clinical history. The table lists this clone with a count of one. Material: PBMCs or T cells enriched from blood (not recorded which). This clonotype was obtained from a woman between 18 and 30 years old who had recovered from COVID-19.

CDR3 DNA: TGTGCCAGCCTTCAGAGACAGATGAACACTGAAGCTTTCTTT. This sequence encodes CASLQRQMNTEAFF. The chain carries TRBV6-5 and TRBJ1-1; a weak D match, TRBD1 (5 bases). Trimming pared 8 bases from V and 0 bases from J, leaving 13 bases between. The CDR3 has 14 residues. Per the germline V gene, CDR1 is MNHEY and CDR2 is SVGAGI.